The rows below give T cell receptor beta chains drawn from one sample of a study of control samples from healthy donors and cancer patients. Generated by immunoSEQ multiplex PCR, the TCRdb table keeps only in-frame clones and is missing some. This sample has roughly 190,000 clones, with around 91% found just once. Sequenced: blood. Receptors were obtained from a woman aged 25 to 45 in good health. The CDR3 runs from the conserved cysteine through the conserved F or W. The order of the fields is CDR3 protein, CDR3 DNA, D gene, clone size, V gene, J gene. The D gene is left open where the match is weak. For some rows the clone size is stated as once, few or many, or as a class when expanded; others skip it.

CDR3aa: CASNRAGTNTGELFF
CDR3nt: TGTGCCAGCAACCGAGCGGGAACGAACACCGGGGAGCTGTTTTTT
d_gene: TRBD2
abundance: NA
v_gene: TRBV6-6
j_gene: TRBJ2-2

CDR3aa: CASSDSGGATDTQYF
CDR3nt: TGTGCCAGCAGTGACTCGGGGGGGGCCACAGATACGCAGTATTTT
d_gene: NA
abundance: NA
v_gene: TRBV6-4
j_gene: TRBJ2-3

CDR3aa: CASSQGDRPDQETQYF
CDR3nt: TGTGCCAGCAGCCAAGGGGACAGACCTGACCAAGAGACCCAGTACTTC
d_gene: TRBD1
abundance: few
v_gene: TRBV4-2
j_gene: TRBJ2-5

CDR3aa: CASSLAPRGGVYEQYF
CDR3nt: TGTGCCAGCAGCTTAGCCCCCAGGGGGGGAGTCTACGAGCAGTACTTC
d_gene: NA
abundance: NA
v_gene: TRBV11-2
j_gene: TRBJ2-7

CDR3aa: CASTRGSGANVLTF
CDR3nt: TGTGCCAGCACCCGGGGATCTGGGGCCAACGTCCTGACTTTC
d_gene: NA
abundance: NA
v_gene: TRBV27
j_gene: TRBJ2-6

CDR3aa: CASSVGTAGYEQYF
CDR3nt: TGTGCCAGCAGCGTAGGGACCGCGGGCTACGAGCAGTACTTC
d_gene: NA
abundance: NA
v_gene: TRBV9
j_gene: TRBJ2-7

CDR3aa: CSAPDRVAFF
CDR3nt: TGCAGTGCCCCCGACAGGGTCGCTTTCTTT
d_gene: TRBD1
abundance: NA
v_gene: TRBV20-1
j_gene: TRBJ1-1

CDR3aa: CASSALGQANSPLHF
CDR3nt: TGTGCCAGCAGCGCCCTCGGACAGGCGAATTCACCCCTCCACTTT
d_gene: TRBD1
abundance: NA
v_gene: TRBV9
j_gene: TRBJ1-6

CDR3aa: CASSLGVVRTTNEKLFF
CDR3nt: TGCGCCAGCAGCTTGGGGGTGGTCAGGACAACTAATGAAAAACTGTTTTTT
d_gene: NA
abundance: NA
v_gene: TRBV5-1
j_gene: TRBJ1-4

CDR3aa: CASSYTASYEQYF
CDR3nt: TGTGCCAGCAGCTATACGGCATCCTACGAGCAGTACTTC
d_gene: NA
abundance: NA
v_gene: TRBV7-9
j_gene: TRBJ2-7

CDR3aa: CASSPGRDNEKLFF
CDR3nt: TGTGCCAGCAGTCCCGGGAGAGATAATGAAAAACTGTTTTTT
d_gene: NA
abundance: NA
v_gene: TRBV11-3
j_gene: TRBJ1-4

CDR3aa: CASSEVRDEAFF
CDR3nt: TGTGCCAGCAGTGAAGTCAGGGATGAAGCTTTCTTT
d_gene: NA
abundance: NA
v_gene: TRBV6-1
j_gene: TRBJ1-1

CDR3aa: CASSSRADNQPQHF
CDR3nt: TGTGCCAGCAGCTCCCGGGCCGACAATCAGCCCCAGCATTTT
d_gene: NA
abundance: NA
v_gene: TRBV7-9
j_gene: TRBJ1-5

CDR3aa: CASSPRASGNSYEQYF
CDR3nt: TGTGCCAGTAGTCCCCGGGCTAGCGGCAACTCCTACGAGCAGTACTTC
d_gene: TRBD2
abundance: few
v_gene: TRBV19
j_gene: TRBJ2-7

CDR3aa: CASSLQGQVGSPLHF
CDR3nt: TGTGCCAGCAGCTTACAGGGCCAGGTTGGGTCACCCCTCCACTTT
d_gene: NA
abundance: NA
v_gene: TRBV11-2
j_gene: TRBJ1-6

CDR3aa: CASSLTGGVGSPLHF
CDR3nt: TGTGCCAGCAGCTTAACAGGGGGCGTAGGTTCACCCCTCCACTTT
d_gene: TRBD1
abundance: NA
v_gene: TRBV7-9
j_gene: TRBJ1-6

CDR3aa: CASSPTSGIGEQYF
CDR3nt: TGTGCCAGCAGTCCGACTAGCGGGATAGGGGAGCAGTACTTC
d_gene: TRBD2
abundance: NA
v_gene: TRBV7-9
j_gene: TRBJ2-7

CDR3aa: CASSIAGANTEAFF
CDR3nt: TGTGCCAGCAGTATTGCCGGGGCGAACACTGAAGCTTTCTTT
d_gene: NA
abundance: NA
v_gene: TRBV25-1
j_gene: TRBJ1-1

CDR3aa: CASSEGLAGTGELFF
CDR3nt: TGCGCCAGCAGTGAGGGACTAGCGGGAACCGGGGAGCTGTTTTTT
d_gene: TRBD2
abundance: once
v_gene: TRBV10-1
j_gene: TRBJ2-2

CDR3aa: CASSGQGGEKLFF
CDR3nt: TGTGCCAGCTCCGGACAGGGTGGGGAAAAACTGTTTTTT
d_gene: TRBD1
abundance: NA
v_gene: TRBV18
j_gene: TRBJ1-4

CDR3aa: CASSLGPTGGETQYF
CDR3nt: TGTGCCAGCAGCTTAGGCCCGACAGGCGGGGAGACCCAGTACTTC
d_gene: NA
abundance: NA
v_gene: TRBV7-7
j_gene: TRBJ2-5

CDR3aa: CASSLDSGSTNEQFF
CDR3nt: TGTGCCAGCAGCTTAGATTCGGGATCCACCAATGAGCAGTTCTTC
d_gene: NA
abundance: few
v_gene: TRBV11-3
j_gene: TRBJ2-1

CDR3aa: CASSLGRQGGYNEQFF
CDR3nt: TGTGCCAGCAGCTTAGGGAGGCAGGGAGGGTACAATGAGCAGTTCTTC
d_gene: TRBD2
abundance: NA
v_gene: TRBV7-2
j_gene: TRBJ2-1

CDR3aa: CASSLSGGTGGLEQFF
CDR3nt: TGTGCCAGCAGCTTAAGCGGTGGGACAGGGGGGCTTGAGCAGTTCTTC
d_gene: TRBD1
abundance: once
v_gene: TRBV7-3
j_gene: TRBJ2-1

CDR3aa: CASSFTGGQGYNEQFF
CDR3nt: TGTGCCAGCAGCTTCACTGGGGGACAGGGCTACAATGAGCAGTTCTTC
d_gene: TRBD1
abundance: NA
v_gene: TRBV5-5
j_gene: TRBJ2-1

CDR3aa: CASSRGTGSGNTIYF
CDR3nt: TGTGCCAGCAGTAGAGGGACAGGCTCTGGAAACACCATATATTTT
d_gene: TRBD1
abundance: NA
v_gene: TRBV6-5
j_gene: TRBJ1-3

CDR3aa: CASSLRSTGPLEQYF
CDR3nt: TGTGCCAGCAGCTTACGATCGACAGGCCCCCTCGAGCAGTACTTC
d_gene: NA
abundance: NA
v_gene: TRBV7-2
j_gene: TRBJ2-7

CDR3aa: CASSPAAGQNSPLHF
CDR3nt: TGTGCCAGCTCACCCGCCGCGGGGCAAAATTCACCCCTCCACTTT
d_gene: NA
abundance: NA
v_gene: TRBV18
j_gene: TRBJ1-6

CDR3aa: CASSSPGQYYGYTF
CDR3nt: TGTGCCAGCAGTTCCCCGGGACAGTACTATGGCTACACCTTC
d_gene: TRBD1
abundance: NA
v_gene: TRBV28
j_gene: TRBJ1-2

CDR3aa: CASSPDREYGYTF
CDR3nt: TGTGCCAGCTCACCGGACAGGGAGTATGGCTACACCTTC
d_gene: TRBD1
abundance: NA
v_gene: TRBV18
j_gene: TRBJ1-2

CDR3aa: CASSSGNQPQHF
CDR3nt: TGTGCCAGCAGTTCCGGGAATCAGCCCCAGCATTTT
d_gene: NA
abundance: NA
v_gene: TRBV12-3/TRBV12-4
j_gene: TRBJ1-5

CDR3aa: CSARAGYGYTF
CDR3nt: TGCAGTGCTAGGGCAGGCTATGGCTACACCTTC
d_gene: NA
abundance: NA
v_gene: TRBV20-1
j_gene: TRBJ1-2

CDR3aa: CASSKTRVTEAFF
CDR3nt: TGTGCCAGCAGTAAGACCAGGGTAACTGAAGCTTTCTTT
d_gene: NA
abundance: NA
v_gene: TRBV6-5
j_gene: TRBJ1-1

CDR3aa: CASSLTPYNEQFF
CDR3nt: TGTGCCAGCAGCTTGACTCCCTACAATGAGCAGTTCTTC
d_gene: NA
abundance: NA
v_gene: TRBV11-3
j_gene: TRBJ2-1

CDR3aa: CASSLALAGYNEQFF
CDR3nt: TGTGCCAGCAGCTTGGCTCTAGCGGGGTACAATGAGCAGTTCTTC
d_gene: TRBD2
abundance: NA
v_gene: TRBV5-6
j_gene: TRBJ2-1

CDR3aa: CACVQSNEKLFF
CDR3nt: TGTGCCTGTGTCCAGTCTAATGAAAAACTGTTTTTT
d_gene: NA
abundance: NA
v_gene: TRBV30
j_gene: TRBJ1-4

CDR3aa: CASSQRSGNTIYF
CDR3nt: TGTGCCAGCAGCCAAAGGTCTGGAAACACCATATATTTT
d_gene: NA
abundance: NA
v_gene: TRBV3-1/TRBV3-2
j_gene: TRBJ1-3

CDR3aa: CASRLAGESTQYF
CDR3nt: TGTGCCAGCAGGTTAGCGGGGGAGTCTACGCAGTATTTT
d_gene: TRBD2
abundance: NA
v_gene: TRBV2
j_gene: TRBJ2-3

CDR3aa: CASSRDRAGGELFF
CDR3nt: TGTGCCAGCAGCCGGGACAGGGCGGGCGGGGAGCTGTTTTTT
d_gene: TRBD1
abundance: NA
v_gene: TRBV7-2
j_gene: TRBJ2-2

CDR3aa: CASSKDEKLFF
CDR3nt: TGTGCCAGCAGTAAAGATGAAAAACTGTTTTTT
d_gene: NA
abundance: NA
v_gene: TRBV12-3/TRBV12-4
j_gene: TRBJ1-4

CDR3aa: CASSLSLSYEQYF
CDR3nt: TGTGCCAGCAGTTTATCCCTCTCCTACGAGCAGTACTTC
d_gene: NA
abundance: NA
v_gene: TRBV27
j_gene: TRBJ2-7

CDR3aa: CASRVYEQYF
CDR3nt: TGCGCCAGCAGAGTATACGAGCAGTACTTC
d_gene: NA
abundance: once
v_gene: TRBV23-1
j_gene: TRBJ2-7

CDR3aa: CASSLGLAAGELFF
CDR3nt: TGTGCCAGCAGCTTAGGCCTAGCTGCCGGGGAGCTGTTTTTT
d_gene: NA
abundance: NA
v_gene: TRBV7-3
j_gene: TRBJ2-2

CDR3aa: CASSQRRVTEAFF
CDR3nt: TGTGCCAGCAGCCAGAGAAGAGTAACTGAAGCTTTCTTT
d_gene: NA
abundance: NA
v_gene: TRBV14
j_gene: TRBJ1-1

CDR3aa: CASSHLTSGASPYEQYF
CDR3nt: TGTGCCAGCAGCCATCTCACGTCCGGGGCCTCTCCCTACGAGCAGTACTTC
d_gene: NA
abundance: NA
v_gene: TRBV3-1/TRBV3-2
j_gene: TRBJ2-7

CDR3aa: CASSDRDNSPLHF
CDR3nt: TGTGCCAGCAGTGACAGGGATAATTCACCCCTCCACTTT
d_gene: NA
abundance: NA
v_gene: TRBV6-4
j_gene: TRBJ1-6

CDR3aa: CASSEQVANEKLFF
CDR3nt: TGTGCCAGCAGTGAACAGGTGGCTAATGAAAAACTGTTTTTT
d_gene: NA
abundance: NA
v_gene: TRBV6-1
j_gene: TRBJ1-4

CDR3aa: CASSLGGRTGKPGLAGYEQYF
CDR3nt: TGTGCCAGCAGCTTAGGGGGAAGGACAGGGAAACCCGGACTAGCGGGGTACGAGCAGTACTTC
d_gene: TRBD2
abundance: NA
v_gene: TRBV7-8
j_gene: TRBJ2-7

CDR3aa: CATSRDQSPLHF
CDR3nt: TGTGCCACCAGCAGAGATCAGTCACCCCTCCACTTT
d_gene: NA
abundance: NA
v_gene: TRBV15
j_gene: TRBJ1-6

CDR3aa: CSVERQGRTGELFF
CDR3nt: TGCAGCGTTGAGCGGCAGGGAAGGACCGGGGAGCTGTTTTTT
d_gene: NA
abundance: few
v_gene: TRBV29-1
j_gene: TRBJ2-2

CDR3aa: CSVGGTSGRVTGELFF
CDR3nt: TGCAGCGTTGGGGGGACTAGCGGGAGGGTCACCGGGGAGCTGTTTTTT
d_gene: TRBD2
abundance: once
v_gene: TRBV29-1
j_gene: TRBJ2-2